This TCR beta chain emerged from a study of blood T cell repertoires in COVID-19. About the study: COVID-19 samples collected from the United States, Italy and Spain covered acute and convalescent phases.

V lost 5 bases and J 5 bases, leaving 16 bases between the germline ends. This CDR3 region has 14 residues. CDR1 SGHTA and CDR2 FQGNSA come from the germline V gene. Clinical histories supplied by participants themselves formed the basis of cohort assignment. Some clones are missing from TCRdb's copy, which holds only in-frame ones; the method was immunoSEQ multiplex PCR. The sample includes over 150,000 clones, 85% of them seen just once. Sample: PBMCs or T cells enriched from blood (not recorded which). The V gene is TRBV7-2, the J gene TRBJ2-7; maybe TRBD2 (5 bases). This clonotype was obtained from a man aged 40-49 years who had recovered from COVID-19. The chain's CDR3 is CASSAPRGIDEQYF. CDR3 DNA: TGTGCCAGCAGCGCCCCCCGGGGTATCGACGAGCAGTACTTC.